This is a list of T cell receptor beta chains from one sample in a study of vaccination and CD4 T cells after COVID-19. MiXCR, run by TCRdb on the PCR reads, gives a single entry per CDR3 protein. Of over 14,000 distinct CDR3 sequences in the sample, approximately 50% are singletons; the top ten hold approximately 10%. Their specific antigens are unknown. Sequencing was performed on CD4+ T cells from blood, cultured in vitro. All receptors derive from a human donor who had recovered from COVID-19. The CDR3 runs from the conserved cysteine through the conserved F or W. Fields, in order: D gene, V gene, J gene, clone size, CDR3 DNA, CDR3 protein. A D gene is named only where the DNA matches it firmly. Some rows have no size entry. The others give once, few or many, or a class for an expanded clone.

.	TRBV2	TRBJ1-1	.	TGTGCCAGCAGGAGGGAATCCGGGGTAGAAGCTTTCTTT	CASRRESGVEAFF
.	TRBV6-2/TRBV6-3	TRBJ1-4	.	TGTGCCAGCAGTTACACCGCTAATGAAAAACTGTTTTTT	CASSYTANEKLFF
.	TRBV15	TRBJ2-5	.	TGTGCCACCAGCAGAGACAGCGGGGAGACCCAGTACTTC	CATSRDSGETQYF
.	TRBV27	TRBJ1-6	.	TGTGCCAGCAGTACTCCCCGACAGGCCTCCTATAATTCACCCCTCCACTTT	CASSTPRQASYNSPLHF
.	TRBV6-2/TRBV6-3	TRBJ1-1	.	TGTGCCAGCAATCCCGCCGGGGGGGGAGGCACTGAAGCTTTCTTT	CASNPAGGGGTEAFF
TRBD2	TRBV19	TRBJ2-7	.	TGTGCCAGTAGTCCGGGACTAGCGGGAACCTACGAGCAGTACTTC	CASSPGLAGTYEQYF
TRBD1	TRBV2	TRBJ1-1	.	TGTGCCAGCATTCGCCGGGACAGGGCGGTTGTGAACACTGAAGCTTTCTTT	CASIRRDRAVVNTEAFF
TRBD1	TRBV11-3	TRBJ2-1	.	TGTGCCAGCAGCTCAGCCGGGACCCCACAGGGGGAGCAGTTCTTC	CASSSAGTPQGEQFF
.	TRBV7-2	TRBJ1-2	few	TGTGCCAGCAGCTTAGTAGGTGGCACTGGCTACACCTTC	CASSLVGGTGYTF
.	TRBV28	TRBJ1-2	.	TGTGCCTGCGAACAGGTGGGGGGCTACACCTTC	CACEQVGGYTF
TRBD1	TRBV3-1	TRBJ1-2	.	TGTGCCAGCAGCCGCTATACCGGGACAGCGTCGGATGGCTACACCTTC	CASSRYTGTASDGYTF
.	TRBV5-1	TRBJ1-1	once	TGCGCCAGCAGCTTGGACGGGGGGAACACTGAAGCTTTCTTT	CASSLDGGNTEAFF
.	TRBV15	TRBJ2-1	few	TGTGCCACCAGCCTATACAATGAGCAGTTCTTC	CATSLYNEQFF
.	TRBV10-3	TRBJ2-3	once	TGTGCCATCAGTCGTACGACTTTCACAGATACGCAGTATTTT	CAISRTTFTDTQYF
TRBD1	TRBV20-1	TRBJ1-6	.	TGCAGTGCTAGAGATCCGGACAGGGGGAATAATTCACCCCTCCACTTT	CSARDPDRGNNSPLHF
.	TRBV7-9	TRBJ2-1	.	TGTGCCAGCAGACCTACCATCGGACATACTTCCCCCCATGAGCAGTTCTTC	CASRPTIGHTSPHEQFF
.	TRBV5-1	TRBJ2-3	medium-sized	TGCGCCAGCAGCTTCGGCTACACAGATACGCAGTATTTT	CASSFGYTDTQYF
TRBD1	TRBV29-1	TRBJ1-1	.	TGCAGCGTTGAAGATCGAACAGGGGGCACTGAAGCTTTCTTT	CSVEDRTGGTEAFF
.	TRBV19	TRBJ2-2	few	TGTGCCAGTAGCCCTGGACATAACACCGGGGAGCTGTTTTTT	CASSPGHNTGELFF
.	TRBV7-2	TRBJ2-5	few	TGTGCCAGCAGTTCCCCCCCTAGAGAGACCCAGTACTTC	CASSSPPRETQYF
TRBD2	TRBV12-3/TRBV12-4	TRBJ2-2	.	TGTGCCAGCAGACTAGCGGGGACGAACACCGGGGAGCTGTTTTTT	CASRLAGTNTGELFF
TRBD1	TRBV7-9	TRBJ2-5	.	TGTGCCAGCAGCCCACGAGGCTTGAGAGATAGGACAGGGGACCGAGAGACCCAGTACTTC	CASSPRGLRDRTGDRETQYF
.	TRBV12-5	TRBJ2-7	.	TGTGCTAGTGGTTTGATTCCAGGGTCCGAGCAGTACTTC	CASGLIPGSEQYF
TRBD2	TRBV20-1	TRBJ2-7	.	TGCAGTGCTACCCGACTAGCGGGAGGGAAAGAGCAGTACTTC	CSATRLAGGKEQYF
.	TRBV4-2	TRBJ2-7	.	TGTGCCAGCAGTCCATCAGGGTCGGACGAGCAGTACTTC	CASSPSGSDEQYF
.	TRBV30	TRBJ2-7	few	TGTGCCTGGAGAACCCCAGGGGCCCTCGGCGAGCAGTACTTC	CAWRTPGALGEQYF
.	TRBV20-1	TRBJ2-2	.	TGCAGTGCTACCTTGACTAGGGGCAGGGGGGCCGGGGAGCTGTTTTTT	CSATLTRGRGAGELFF
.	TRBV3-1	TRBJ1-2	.	TGTGCCAGCAGCCAAGTTGAAAACTATGGCTACACCTTC	CASSQVENYGYTF
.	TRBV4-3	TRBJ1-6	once	TGCGCCAGCAGCCAGTCCAGGGCTATCTTAGGAATTTCACCCCTCCACTTT	CASSQSRAILGISPLHF
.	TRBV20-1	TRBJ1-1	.	TGCAGTGCTAGAGAGACAGCAGGGGATAGAGGTACTGAAGCTTTCTTT	CSARETAGDRGTEAFF
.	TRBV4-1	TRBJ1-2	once	TGCGCCAGCAGCCAAGATCGGGGCGGTGGAGGCTACACCTTC	CASSQDRGGGGYTF